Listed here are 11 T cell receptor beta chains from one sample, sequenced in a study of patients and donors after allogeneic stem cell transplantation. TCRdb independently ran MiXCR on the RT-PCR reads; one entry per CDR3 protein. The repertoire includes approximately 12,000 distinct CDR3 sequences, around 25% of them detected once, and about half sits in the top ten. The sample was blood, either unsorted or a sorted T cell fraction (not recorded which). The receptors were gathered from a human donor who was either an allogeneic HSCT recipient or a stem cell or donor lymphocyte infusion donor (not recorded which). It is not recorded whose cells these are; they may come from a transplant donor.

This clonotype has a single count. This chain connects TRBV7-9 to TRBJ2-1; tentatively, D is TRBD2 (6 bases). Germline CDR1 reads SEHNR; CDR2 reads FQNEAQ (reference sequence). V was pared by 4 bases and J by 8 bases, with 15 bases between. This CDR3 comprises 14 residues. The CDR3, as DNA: TGTGCCAGCAGCTCGACTAGAGGGAGAGATGAGCAGTTCTTC. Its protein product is CASSSTRGRDEQFF.

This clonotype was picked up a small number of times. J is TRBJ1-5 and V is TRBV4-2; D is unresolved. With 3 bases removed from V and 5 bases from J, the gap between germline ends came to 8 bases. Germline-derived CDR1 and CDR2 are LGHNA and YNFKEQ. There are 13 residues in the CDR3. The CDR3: CASSQRLDQPQHF. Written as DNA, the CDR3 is TGTGCCAGCAGCCAGCGTTTGGATCAGCCCCAGCATTTT.

The CDR3 bases are TGCAGCGCCAAACGACAGGTAGAGACCCAGTACTTC. Protein: CSAKRQVETQYF. The chain links TRBV29-1 to TRBJ2-5; maybe TRBD1 (6 bases). V shed 7 bases and J shed 4 bases, with 13 bases lying between them. Germline loops: CDR1 SQVTM, CDR2 ANQGSEA. The CDR3 totals 12 residues.

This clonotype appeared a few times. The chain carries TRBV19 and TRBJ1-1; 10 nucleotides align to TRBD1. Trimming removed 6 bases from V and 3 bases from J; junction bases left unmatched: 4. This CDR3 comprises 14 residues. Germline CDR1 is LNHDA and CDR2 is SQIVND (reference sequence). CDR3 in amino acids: CASRTGGADTEAFF. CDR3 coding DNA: TGTGCCAGTAGGACAGGGGGCGCGGACACTGAAGCTTTCTTT.

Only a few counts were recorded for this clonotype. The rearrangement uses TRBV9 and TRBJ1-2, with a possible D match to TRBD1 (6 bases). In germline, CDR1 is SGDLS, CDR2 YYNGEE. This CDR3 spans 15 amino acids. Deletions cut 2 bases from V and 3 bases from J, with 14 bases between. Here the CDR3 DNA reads TGTGCCAGCAGCGTTGGGGGCCACCTAGACTATGGCTACACCTTC. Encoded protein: CASSVGGHLDYGYTF.

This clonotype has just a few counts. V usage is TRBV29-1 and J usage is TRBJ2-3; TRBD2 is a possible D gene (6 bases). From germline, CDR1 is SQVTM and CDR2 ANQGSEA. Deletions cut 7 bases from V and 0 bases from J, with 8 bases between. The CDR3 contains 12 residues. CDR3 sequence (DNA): TGCAGCGAAAGCGGGAGCACAGATACGCAGTATTTT. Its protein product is CSESGSTDTQYF.

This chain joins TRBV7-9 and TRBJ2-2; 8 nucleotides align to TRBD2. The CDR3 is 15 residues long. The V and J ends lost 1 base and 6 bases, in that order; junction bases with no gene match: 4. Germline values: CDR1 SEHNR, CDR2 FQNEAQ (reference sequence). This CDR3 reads CASSLGAGEAGELFF. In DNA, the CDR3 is TGTGCCAGCAGCTTAGGAGCGGGAGAAGCCGGGGAGCTGTTTTTT. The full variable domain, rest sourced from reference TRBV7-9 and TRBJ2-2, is DTGVSQNPRHKITKRGQNVTFRCDPISEHNRLYWYRQTLGQGPEFLTYFQNEAQLEKSRLLSDRFSAERPKGSFSTLEIQRTEQGDSAMYLCASSLGAGEAGELFFGEGSRLTVL.

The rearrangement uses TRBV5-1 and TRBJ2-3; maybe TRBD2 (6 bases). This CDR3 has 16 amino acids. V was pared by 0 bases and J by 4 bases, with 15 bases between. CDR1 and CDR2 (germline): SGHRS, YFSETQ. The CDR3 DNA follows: TGCGCCAGCAGCTTGGTTAAAGGCGGGACCGCAGATACGCAGTATTTT. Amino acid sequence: CASSLVKGGTADTQYF. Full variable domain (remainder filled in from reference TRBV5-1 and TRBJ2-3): KAGVTQTPRYLIKTRGQQVTLSCSPISGHRSVSWYQQTPGQGLQFLFEYFSETQRNKGNFPGRFSGRQFSNSRSEMNVSTLELGDSALYLCASSLVKGGTADTQYFGPGTRLTVL.

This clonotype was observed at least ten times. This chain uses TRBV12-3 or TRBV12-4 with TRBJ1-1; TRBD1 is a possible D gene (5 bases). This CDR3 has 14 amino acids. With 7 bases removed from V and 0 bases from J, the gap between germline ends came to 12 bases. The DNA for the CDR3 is TGTGCCAGCACCCGGGAGGGGATGAACACTGAAGCTTTCTTT. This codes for CASTREGMNTEAFF.

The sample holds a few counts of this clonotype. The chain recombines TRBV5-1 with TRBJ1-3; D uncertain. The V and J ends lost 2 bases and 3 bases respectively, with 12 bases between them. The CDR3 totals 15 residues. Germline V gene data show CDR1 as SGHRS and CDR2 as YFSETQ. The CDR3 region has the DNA TGCGCCAGCAGCTTATCCGGGGATGGTGGAAACACCATATATTTT. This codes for CASSLSGDGGNTIYF.

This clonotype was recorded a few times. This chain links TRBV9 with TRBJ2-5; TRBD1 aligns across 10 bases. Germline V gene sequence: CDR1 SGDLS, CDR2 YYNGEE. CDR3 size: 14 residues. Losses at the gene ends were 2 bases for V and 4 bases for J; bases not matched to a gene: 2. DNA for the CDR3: TGTGCCAGCAGCGTGGACAGGGGGGGAGAGACCCAGTACTTC. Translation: CASSVDRGGETQYF.